This T cell receptor beta chain was retrieved from a study of cytomegalovirus exposure and HLA in healthy donors. Generated by immunoSEQ multiplex PCR, the TCRdb table keeps only in-frame clones and is missing some. The table includes about 150,000 clones, 70% to 90% detected once. Germline V gene lookup returns CDR1 MNHNS and CDR2 SASEGT. After removal of 6 bases from V and 6 bases from J, the junction contained 11 bases not matched to a gene. There are 14 residues in the CDR3. Sequencing was done on a sample of PBMCs. This chain uses TRBV6-1 with TRBJ2-7; TRBD1 aligns across 7 bases. This TCR came from a human donor in good health. The CDR3 region has the DNA TGTGCCAGCAGGATTACAGGGGCCCCTTCCGAGCAGTACTTC. Its protein is CASRITGAPSEQYF.